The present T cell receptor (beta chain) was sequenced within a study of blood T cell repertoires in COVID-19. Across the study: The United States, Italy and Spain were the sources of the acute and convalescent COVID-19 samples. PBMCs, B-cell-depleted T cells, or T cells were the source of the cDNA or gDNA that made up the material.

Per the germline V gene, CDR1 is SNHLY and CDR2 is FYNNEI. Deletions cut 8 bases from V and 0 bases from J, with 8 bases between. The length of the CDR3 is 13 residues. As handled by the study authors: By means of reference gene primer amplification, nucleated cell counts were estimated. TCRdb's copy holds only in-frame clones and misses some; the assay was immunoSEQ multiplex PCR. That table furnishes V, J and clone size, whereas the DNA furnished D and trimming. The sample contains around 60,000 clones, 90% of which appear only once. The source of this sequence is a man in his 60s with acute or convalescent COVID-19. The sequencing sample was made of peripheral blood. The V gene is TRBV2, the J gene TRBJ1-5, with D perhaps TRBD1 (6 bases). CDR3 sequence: CASRTVSNQPQHF. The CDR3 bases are TGTGCCAGCCGGACAGTTAGCAATCAGCCCCAGCATTTT.